This T cell receptor (beta chain) is drawn from a study of long-term antiretroviral therapy in people with HIV. The study, taken as a whole, reports: Pre-ART expanded clones dominated the repertoire at every time point. Blood sampling spanned 2004 to 2017, possibly under older ART regimens.

The libraries were made with immunoSEQ v3.0 at survey level. TCRdb keeps only in-frame clones here, not all; method: immunoSEQ multiplex PCR. The data hold roughly 29,000 clones, with about 80% observed a single time. Per germline, CDR1 MDHEN and CDR2 SYDVKM. The CDR3 length is 15 residues. Trimming pared 6 bases from V and 3 bases from J, leaving 12 bases between. Regarding this clone: Its target is not known.

The chain couples TRBV28 to TRBJ2-6; D unclear. This material consisted of unsorted PBMCs, taken 0.3 years after starting antiretroviral therapy. This TCR derives from a man aged 35-49 years with HIV. CDR3 sequence (DNA): TGTGCCAGCAGCCCCGGGTATAGTGGGGCCAACGTCCTGACTTTC. Translation gives CASSPGYSGANVLTF. The whole variable domain, remainder taken from reference TRBV28 and TRBJ2-6, is DVKVTQSSRYLVKRTGEKVFLECVQDMDHENMFWYRQDPGLGLRLIYFSYDVKMKEKGDIPEGYSVSREKKERFSLILESASTNQTSMYLCASSPGYSGANVLTFGAGSRLTVL.